This T cell receptor (beta chain) is from a study of shared T cell receptors in the human thymus (dated by TCRdb to 2020 to 2023). Regarding the research as a whole: The study examined how self-reactive, shared T-cell receptor alpha chains are generated in the human thymus.

The library relied on the immunoSEQ multiplex PCR assay. TCRdb stores this immuneACCESS table with in-frame sequences only. Part of the clones is absent; in the studies checked, under half of the shortfall reflects unresolved V genes, and no reason is known for the rest. In this sample the table shows approximately 400,000 clones, over 90% of which occur a single time. The ten largest clones capture approximately 0.018% of the sample. Sequences SEHNR (CDR1) and FQNEAQ (CDR2) are obtained from the germline V gene (reference sequence). From V the trimming removes 5 bases and from J it removes 7 bases, while the gene matches leave 11 bases of the junction unaccounted for. The CDR3 goes from the cysteine to the phenylalanine over 16 residues. Kept here is only the CDR3 DNA, which spans 48 bases and is read in frame from base 1. About this clone itself: Its antigen target is currently unknown. No base quality values were provided; no much bigger clone lies one nucleotide off.

The receptor's source is a human donor. The chain couples TRBV7-9 to TRBJ1-5; 10 bases in the middle match TRBD1. What was sequenced was thymocytes. The DNA sequence is TGTGCCAGCAGCCCAACCCGGACAGGGGGACAGCAGCCCCAGCATTTT. Translated, this gives CASSPTRTGGQQPQHF.